A selection of T cell receptor beta chains follows, all from one sample in a study of blood T cell repertoires in COVID-19. Sequencing was performed with immunoSEQ multiplex PCR; in TCRdb, only in-frame clones are kept and a portion is missing. The sample includes about 130,000 clones, about four fifths of them seen just once. Material: PBMCs or T cells enriched from blood (not recorded which). Source of these receptors: a man aged 50 or older who had recovered from COVID-19. Both conserved end residues are part of each CDR3. A D gene is named only where the DNA matches it firmly. Only part of the rows carry a size: once, few, many, or a class if the clone is expanded.

size | J | V | D | DNA | CDR3
once | TRBJ2-5 | TRBV9 | . | TGTGCCAGCAGCGTAGCGGGTAGCGCGGGTGAGACCCAGTACTTC | CASSVAGSAGETQYF
. | TRBJ2-3 | TRBV6-6 | . | TGTGCCAGCAGTTACTTGCGCTACACAGATACGCAGTATTTT | CASSYLRYTDTQYF
. | TRBJ1-3 | TRBV11-3 | TRBD1 | TGTGCCAGCAGCTACAGGGGCGAGGGAAACACCATATATTTT | CASSYRGEGNTIYF
. | TRBJ2-7 | TRBV6-2/TRBV6-3 | . | TGTGCCAGCAGTTACCCCGACAGCCCAGCCTACGAGCAGTACTTC | CASSYPDSPAYEQYF
few | TRBJ2-7 | TRBV29-1 | TRBD1 | TGCAGCGGCATAGATTCGACAGGGGCCTACGAGCAGTACTTC | CSGIDSTGAYEQYF
. | TRBJ2-5 | TRBV3-1/TRBV3-2 | . | TGTGCCAGCAGCCAAGATCTTCGCGAAGAGACCCAGTACTTC | CASSQDLREETQYF
few | TRBJ2-5 | TRBV21-1 | . | TGTGCCAGCAGCAAAGGGCAGGTCCAAGAGACCCAGTACTTC | CASSKGQVQETQYF
once | TRBJ2-3 | TRBV24-1 | TRBD1 | TGTGCCACCAGTGACCTAAGCGAAGGACAGGGAACAGATACGCAGTATTTT | CATSDLSEGQGTDTQYF
once | TRBJ1-1 | TRBV29-1 | . | TGCAGCGTTGATGTCTTCCGGAACACTGAAGCTTTCTTT | CSVDVFRNTEAFF
. | TRBJ2-7 | TRBV19 | . | TGTGCCAGTATGGCAGGGAAAGAGCAGTACTTC | CASMAGKEQYF
many | TRBJ2-6 | TRBV2 | TRBD1 | TGTGCCAGCAGTCCTAGGACAGGGTTGGTCTCTGGGGCCAACGTCCTGACTTTC | CASSPRTGLVSGANVLTF
few | TRBJ2-7 | TRBV2 | TRBD2 | TGTGCCAGCGGGGGGGTACAGTACTTC | CASGGVQYF
. | TRBJ1-3 | TRBV5-6 | . | TGTGCCAGCAGCTTGTTGGACAGTCTCTCTGGAAACACCATATATTTT | CASSLLDSLSGNTIYF
. | TRBJ1-6 | TRBV10-2 | . | TGCGCCAGCAGTGCGGCCTCCGGAGGGTCCTATAATTCACCCCTCCACTTT | CASSAASGGSYNSPLHF
. | TRBJ2-5 | TRBV2 | TRBD2 | TGTGCCAGCAGTGGTGGGACTAGTGGGTTCCAAGAGACCCAGTACTTC | CASSGGTSGFQETQYF
. | TRBJ1-3 | TRBV28 | TRBD1 | TGTGCCAGCAGTTTTCAAGAGACAGGGCCCTCTGGAAACACCATATATTTT | CASSFQETGPSGNTIYF
. | TRBJ2-3 | TRBV5-1 | TRBD1 | TGCGCCAGCAGCTCGACAGGGGGCTATACGCAGTATTTT | CASSSTGGYTQYF
. | TRBJ1-4 | TRBV30 | TRBD1 | TGTGCCTGGAGTGCGACAGGGGGGCAAAATGAAAAACTGTTTTTT | CAWSATGGQNEKLFF
. | TRBJ1-5 | TRBV5-1 | TRBD1 | TGCGCCAGCAGGATATGGGACAGGGCCCCTTCAAGCAATCAGCCCCAGCATTTT | CASRIWDRAPSSNQPQHF
. | TRBJ1-4 | TRBV18 | TRBD1 | TGTGCCAGCTCACCACAGGGACAGGCTAATGAAAAACTGTTTTTT | CASSPQGQANEKLFF
. | TRBJ2-1 | TRBV5-1 | . | TGCGCCAGCAGCTTGGGTCCAGACAATGAGCAGTTCTTC | CASSLGPDNEQFF
. | TRBJ2-7 | TRBV9 | TRBD1 | TGTGCCAGCAGCTCCCGGACAGGAAACTACGAGCAGTACTTC | CASSSRTGNYEQYF
. | TRBJ1-1 | TRBV20-1 | TRBD1 | TGCAGTGCTAGTGGGACAGTGAACACTGAAGCTTTCTTT | CSASGTVNTEAFF
. | TRBJ1-1 | TRBV4-3 | . | TGCGCCAGCAGCCATCCCGGGCCCGGGGCTGAAGCTTTCTTT | CASSHPGPGAEAFF
. | TRBJ1-1 | TRBV9 | . | TGTGCCAGCAGCCCATCGACAGGATCGGGCACTGAAGCTTTCTTT | CASSPSTGSGTEAFF
. | TRBJ1-1 | TRBV19 | . | TGTGCCAGTATTAGGGAAGCCGGGGCTGAAGCTTTCTTT | CASIREAGAEAFF
. | TRBJ1-5 | TRBV7-8 | . | TGTGCCAGCAGCTTAAGAGGTGGCTGGCGAAATCAGCCCCAGCATTTT | CASSLRGGWRNQPQHF
. | TRBJ1-2 | TRBV6-2/TRBV6-3 | . | TGTGCCAGCAGCGACCGGACATTTAACTATGGCTACACCTTC | CASSDRTFNYGYTF
. | TRBJ2-5 | TRBV6-2/TRBV6-3 | TRBD1 | TGTGCCAGCAGCCGCGAACAGGGGGCATCGGGAGAGACCCAGTACTTC | CASSREQGASGETQYF
. | TRBJ2-1 | TRBV18 | . | TGTGCCAGCTCACCTGGACTGAGCTCCTACAATGAGCAGTTCTTC | CASSPGLSSYNEQFF
. | TRBJ2-1 | TRBV5-1 | TRBD2 | TGCGCCAGCAGCAATGATGGGACTAGCGGGCCTAATGAGCAGTTCTTC | CASSNDGTSGPNEQFF
. | TRBJ2-2 | TRBV4-2 | . | TGTGCCAGCAGCCAAGAGGCCCCCAGCGGGTTTGGCACCGGGGAGCTGTTTTTT | CASSQEAPSGFGTGELFF
. | TRBJ1-6 | TRBV18 | TRBD1 | TGTGCCAGCTCACTCCGACAGGGCACCTATAATTCACCCCTCCACTTT | CASSLRQGTYNSPLHF
. | TRBJ1-2 | TRBV5-4 | . | TGTGCCAGCAGCTTGGGGAGGGATGGGAATGGCTACACCTTC | CASSLGRDGNGYTF
. | TRBJ2-1 | TRBV28 | . | TGTGCCAGCAGTCCGAGGACAGCCCCCTACAATGAGCAGTTCTTC | CASSPRTAPYNEQFF
. | TRBJ1-5 | TRBV5-1 | . | TGCGCCAGCAGCTTGCGCGGGTATCAGCCCCAGCATTTT | CASSLRGYQPQHF
. | TRBJ2-7 | TRBV5-1 | TRBD1 | TGCGCCAGCAGCCTACCTTTGGGACAGGTGAGAGGCGAGCAGTACTTC | CASSLPLGQVRGEQYF
. | TRBJ2-5 | TRBV19 | TRBD2 | TGTGCCAGTAGCGTGCGGGGGGCGGGGTACCAAGAGACCCAGTACTTC | CASSVRGAGYQETQYF
few | TRBJ1-5 | TRBV7-9 | TRBD1 | TGTGCCAGCAGCTCCCTGACAGGGGGCAATCAGCCCCAGCATTTT | CASSSLTGGNQPQHF
. | TRBJ1-1 | TRBV11-2 | TRBD1 | TGTGCCAGCAGCTTAAGGACAGGGGCGGACACTGAAGCTTTCTTT | CASSLRTGADTEAFF
. | TRBJ2-3 | TRBV7-9 | . | TGTGCCAGCAGCTTAGGGAGTTTCGCAGATACGCAGTATTTT | CASSLGSFADTQYF
. | TRBJ1-1 | TRBV18 | . | TGTGCCAGCTCACCAGCCTACAGGAACACTGAAGCTTTCTTT | CASSPAYRNTEAFF
. | TRBJ1-1 | TRBV5-1 | . | TGCGCCAGCAGCCCATGGACAGAGAACACTGAAGCTTTCTTT | CASSPWTENTEAFF
. | TRBJ2-7 | TRBV28 | TRBD2 | TGTGCCACCACCCGGGGGGGGAACTACGAGCAGTACTTC | CATTRGGNYEQYF
. | TRBJ2-3 | TRBV3-1/TRBV3-2 | TRBD1 | TGTGCCAGCAGCCGATGGACAGGGGTGGTAGGAGATACGCAGTATTTT | CASSRWTGVVGDTQYF